These T cell receptor beta chains were read from a single sample in a study of monozygotic twins with inflammatory bowel disease. TCRdb re-called the 5' RACE reads; one entry per CDR3 protein, DNA not given. The listing records roughly 140,000 distinct CDR3 sequences. Sequencing was done on a sample of blood. All receptors derive from a human donor with ulcerative colitis or Crohn's disease, or a healthy co-twin of an affected twin (not recorded which). Both conserved end residues are part of each CDR3. Each record gives: V gene, J gene, CDR3 protein.

v_call: TRBV7-9; j_call: TRBJ1-1; cdr3_aa: CASSLAAGVATEAFF
v_call: TRBV20-1; j_call: TRBJ2-3; cdr3_aa: CSALTGGMRDTQYF
v_call: TRBV13; j_call: TRBJ2-1; cdr3_aa: CASSGYNEQFF
v_call: TRBV9; j_call: TRBJ2-3; cdr3_aa: CASSLRPSTDTQYF
v_call: TRBV19; j_call: TRBJ1-4; cdr3_aa: CASTTLGQGTNEKLLF
v_call: TRBV15; j_call: TRBJ2-5; cdr3_aa: CATGDWETQYF
v_call: TRBV5-1; j_call: TRBJ2-5; cdr3_aa: CASSLSPRGGPETQYF
v_call: TRBV5-4; j_call: TRBJ1-2; cdr3_aa: CASSSRAGANNGYTF
v_call: TRBV7-9; j_call: TRBJ1-1; cdr3_aa: CASSKGTLKWNTEAFF
v_call: TRBV4-3; j_call: TRBJ1-5; cdr3_aa: CASSQGDQPQHF
v_call: TRBV12-3/TRBV12-4; j_call: TRBJ2-7; cdr3_aa: CASSLEHYYEQYF
v_call: TRBV7-3; j_call: TRBJ2-5; cdr3_aa: CASSLTGTGLETQYF
v_call: TRBV6-2/TRBV6-3; j_call: TRBJ2-3; cdr3_aa: CASSQAGGIDTQYF
v_call: TRBV7-2; j_call: TRBJ1-3; cdr3_aa: CASSLTLSGNTIYF
v_call: TRBV27; j_call: TRBJ1-5; cdr3_aa: CASTRNQPQHF
v_call: TRBV4-2; j_call: TRBJ1-2; cdr3_aa: CASSQVGTANYGYTF
v_call: TRBV30; j_call: TRBJ1-6; cdr3_aa: CAWSGQAVINSPLHF
v_call: TRBV12-3/TRBV12-4; j_call: TRBJ2-7; cdr3_aa: CASSVGGGYEQYF
v_call: TRBV12-3/TRBV12-4; j_call: TRBJ2-5; cdr3_aa: CASRSNKGERQETQYF
v_call: TRBV7-3; j_call: TRBJ2-7; cdr3_aa: CASSFAHGTGYEQYF
v_call: TRBV25-1; j_call: TRBJ2-5; cdr3_aa: CASSDNPGSGETQYF
v_call: TRBV25-1; j_call: TRBJ2-7; cdr3_aa: CASSGQGAISYEQYF
v_call: TRBV7-9; j_call: TRBJ2-5; cdr3_aa: CASSITGILTQETQYF
v_call: TRBV7-2; j_call: TRBJ2-7; cdr3_aa: CASSRTGEGSYEQYF
v_call: TRBV10-3; j_call: TRBJ2-7; cdr3_aa: CAISESRGGGEQYF
v_call: TRBV7-9; j_call: TRBJ2-3; cdr3_aa: CASRWGSGTDTQYF
v_call: TRBV19; j_call: TRBJ2-7; cdr3_aa: CASSQGQGVGYEQYF
v_call: TRBV7-9; j_call: TRBJ2-7; cdr3_aa: CASSLARDTYEQYF
v_call: TRBV6-1; j_call: TRBJ2-7; cdr3_aa: CASRTRGGGHYEQYF
v_call: TRBV5-1; j_call: TRBJ2-5; cdr3_aa: CASNNGGGEETQYF